What follows are 24 T cell receptor beta chains derived from one specimen sequenced in a study of Ad26.COV2.S vaccination and SARS-CoV-2 variants (dated by TCRdb to about 2021). The library came from the immunoSEQ multiplex PCR assay. The table comes from immuneACCESS by way of TCRdb, which keeps in-frame sequences with V and J called. Part of the clones is missing from these tables; in studies checked, under half for an unresolved V gene and the rest for unknown reasons. This sample lists 350,000 to 450,000 clones; around 86% were detected once. The top ten constitute more than 3% of the sample. The treatment or condition label here, explained by the study, means: about 20 received Ad26.COV2.S at low or high dose, single or two shots; 5 received placebo; per-sample allocation not given. For vaccine and placebo recipients, repertoires were sequenced using samples collected on day 63 after the first injection.

The sample was peripheral blood, taken in a trial of Ad26.COV2.S vaccine versus placebo. The receptors shown here come from a person between 18 and 65 years old who received the Ad26.COV2.S COVID-19 vaccine or a placebo.

The chain uses TRBV5-6 and TRBJ2-5; 8 bases map to TRBD1. V was pared by 4 bases and J by 5 bases, with 13 bases of the junction left unmatched. The germline V gene encodes CDR1 SGHDT and CDR2 YYEEEE. The CDR3 has 16 residues. The chain's CDR3 is CASSPHVGQEQETQYF. CDR3 in DNA: TGTGCCAGCAGCCCCCACGTGGGACAGGAGCAGGAGACCCAGTACTTC. Using reference TRBV5-6 and TRBJ2-5 for the parts outside the CDR3, the full variable domain is DAGVTQSPTHLIKTRGQQVTLRCSPKSGHDTVSWYQQALGQGPQFIFQYYEEEERQRGNFPDRFSGHQFPNYSSELNVNALLLGDSALYLCASSPHVGQEQETQYFGPGTRLLVL.

V and J are TRBV9 and TRBJ1-2, with TRBD1 matching 7 bases. There are 16 residues in the CDR3. CDR1 and CDR2 (germline): SGDLS, YYNGEE. The V and J ends lost 4 bases and 4 bases, in that order; junction bases with no gene match: 13. As DNA, the CDR3 is TGTGCCAGCAGCTCTCAGACAGGGACTACGGCCTATGGCTACACCTTC. The encoded protein is CASSSQTGTTAYGYTF.

V usage is TRBV5-1 and J usage is TRBJ2-7; the D gene could be TRBD1 or TRBD2 (5 bases each). CDR3 length: 15 amino acids. Between the trimmed V and J ends, which lost 0 bases and 5 bases, there was a span of 15 bases. Germline V CDR1 and CDR2: SGHRS, YFSETQ. CDR3 nucleotides: TGCGCCAGCAGCTTGGGAGGGGCCTCCGCTCACGAGCAGTACTTC. Translated, it gives CASSLGGASAHEQYF.

The J gene is TRBJ1-2, the V gene TRBV21-1; the table's D call, TRBD1, has no DNA check behind it. TRBV21-1 is a documented pseudogene. CDR3 length: 9 amino acids. CDR3 loop: CASTNGYTF. CDR3 nucleotides: TGTGCCAGCACCAATGGCTACACCTTC.

In DNA form, the CDR3 reads TGTGCCAGTAGTACCCGGACAGGGGGCGATTCACCCCTCCACTTT. Protein sequence: CASSTRTGGDSPLHF. V and J are TRBV19 and TRBJ1-6; TRBD1 agrees at 11 bases. From germline, CDR1 is LNHDA and CDR2 SQIVND (reference sequence). This CDR3 spans 15 amino acids. Trimming removed 4 bases from V and 8 bases from J; junction bases left unmatched: 4.

The rearrangement uses TRBV29-1 and TRBJ2-3, with D perhaps matching TRBD2 (6 bases). In germline, CDR1 is SQVTM, CDR2 ANQGSEA. The CDR3 spans 13 residues. Trimming cost V 7 bases and J 2 bases, with 13 bases left between them. This CDR3 is CSGDGGLTDTQYF. CDR3 coding DNA: TGCAGCGGGGATGGGGGACTCACAGATACGCAGTATTTT.

The chain employs TRBV6-6 and TRBJ2-3, with TRBD2 matching over 12 bases. Germline V gene data show CDR1 as MNHNY and CDR2 as SVGAGI (reference sequence). The CDR3 has 15 amino acids. V lost 8 bases and J lost 0; bases outside the gene matches: 3. The CDR3 reads CASGGLAGSTDTQYF. As DNA, the CDR3 is TGTGCCAGCGGGGGACTAGCGGGTAGCACAGATACGCAGTATTTT.

This chain joins TRBV30 and TRBJ1-1; D uncertain. Trimming stripped 2 bases from V and 4 bases from J, with 11 bases between. CDR1 is GTSNPN, CDR2 SVGIG, per germline (reference sequence). The CDR3 runs to 13 residues. The CDR3 protein is CAWSSTTVTEAFF. In DNA form, the CDR3 reads TGTGCCTGGAGTTCGACCACGGTCACTGAAGCTTTCTTT.

This clone was found a few times. The chain has TRBV4-3 and TRBJ2-1; no clear D gene. Trimming took 0 bases from V and 4 from J, leaving 10 bases between them. The V gene's germline CDR1 is LGHNA and CDR2 YSLEER. The CDR3 is 15 residues long. The CDR3 nucleotides are TGCGCCAGCAGCCAAGATGGGGTCCGGTACAATGAGCAGTTCTTC. It encodes CASSQDGVRYNEQFF.

The rearrangement links TRBV7-3 to TRBJ2-1; TRBD2 agrees at 11 bases. The CDR3 consists of 12 residues. Unmatched junction bases numbered 2, after V lost 5 bases and J lost 11 bases. The V gene's germline CDR1 is SGHTA and CDR2 FQGTGA. The CDR3 DNA sequence: TGTGCCAGCAGCACGACTAGCGGGAAGCAGTTCTTC. It codes for CASSTTSGKQFF.

This rearrangement joins TRBV15 to TRBJ1-4, with D possibly being TRBD1 (6 bases). The V gene's germline CDR1 is LNHNV and CDR2 YYDKDF (reference sequence). Trimming cost V 1 base and J 6 bases, with 15 bases left between them. The CDR3 contains 16 residues. The CDR3 region has the DNA TGTGCCACCAGCAGAGGGGCCCGGGGGGCAGATGAAAAACTGTTTTTT. Translated: CATSRGARGADEKLFF.

The chain joins TRBV15 to TRBJ2-1; D is unresolved. Germline V gene sequence: CDR1 LNHNV, CDR2 YYDKDF (reference sequence). The CDR3 is made up of 13 amino acids. Trimming removed 0 bases from V and 4 bases from J, with 4 bases in between. CDR3 loop: CATSREVYNEQFF. The CDR3 nucleotides are TGTGCCACCAGCAGAGAGGTGTACAATGAGCAGTTCTTC. Supplemented by reference TRBV15 and TRBJ2-1, the full variable domain reads DAMVIQNPRYQVTQFGKPVTLSCSQTLNHNVMYWYQQKSSQAPKLLFHYYDKDFNNEADTPDNFQSRRPNTSFCFLDIRSPGLGDTAMYLCATSREVYNEQFFGPGTRLTVL.

A remark on this clone: Other nucleotide sequences from this sample produce the same CDR3. The chain has TRBV12-3 or TRBV12-4 and TRBJ2-7; D gene ambiguous. The CDR3 loop spans 12 amino acids. Trimming pared 5 bases from V and 0 bases from J, leaving 5 bases between. CDR3 bases: TGTGCCAGCAGTAGGAACTCCTACGAGCAGTACTTC. Encoded protein: CASSRNSYEQYF.

The chain combines TRBV27 with TRBJ2-1; D is perhaps TRBD1 or TRBD2 (5 bases each). The CDR3 has 15 residues. V lost 5 bases to trimming and J lost 0 bases, with 11 bases between them. Germline V CDR1 and CDR2: MNHEY, SMNVEV (reference sequence). The CDR3 DNA reads TGTGCCAGCAGTCCAGGGACCCTCTCCTACAATGAGCAGTTCTTC. It specifies CASSPGTLSYNEQFF.

The V call is TRBV27, the J call TRBJ2-1, with 11 bases lining up with TRBD1. The CDR3 has 17 amino acids. In germline, CDR1 is MNHEY, CDR2 SMNVEV (reference sequence). V lost 2 bases and J lost 7; bases outside the gene matches: 10. The CDR3 sequence is CASSLEGTGGVRNEQFF. CDR3 DNA sequence: TGTGCCAGCAGTTTAGAAGGGACAGGGGGAGTGAGGAATGAGCAGTTCTTC.

About this clone itself: The same CDR3 is also encoded by other DNA sequences in this sample. The chain combines TRBV5-4 with TRBJ2-1; D ambiguous. CDR1 is SGHNT and CDR2 is YYREEE in the germline V gene (reference sequence). The CDR3 totals 11 residues. Trimming removed 0 bases from V and 10 bases from J, with 5 bases in between. CDR3 in DNA: TGTGCCAGCAGCTTGGGAGTAGAGCAGTTCTTC. It encodes CASSLGVEQFF.

The CDR3 sequence is CASGGQGVPVDGYTF. The CDR3 DNA follows: TGTGCCAGCGGAGGGCAAGGGGTCCCTGTCGATGGCTACACCTTC. The chain joins TRBV14 to TRBJ1-2, with D tentatively TRBD1 (5 bases). Germline CDR1 reads SGHDN; CDR2 reads FVKESK. V was trimmed by 8 bases and J by 6 bases, leaving 22 bases between them. The CDR3 extends over 15 amino acids.

V is TRBV6-2 or TRBV6-3 and J is TRBJ2-3; the D gene is possibly TRBD2 (6 bases). Germline CDR1 reads MNHEY; CDR2 reads SVGEGT. CDR3 length: 15 residues. Between the trimmed V and J ends, which lost 5 bases and 4 bases, there was a span of 16 bases. The CDR3 protein is CASSERRGLADTQYF. The CDR3 DNA reads TGTGCCAGCAGTGAGCGGCGGGGCCTCGCAGATACGCAGTATTTT.

A few counts support this clone. This rearrangement joins TRBV5-4 to TRBJ2-2; D is perhaps TRBD1 (5 bases). Germline V lookup: CDR1 SGHNT, CDR2 YYREEE (reference sequence). Trimming removed 3 bases from V and 5 bases from J, with 11 bases in between. This CDR3 region has 14 residues. The chain's CDR3 is CASSSLGQTGELFF. Here the CDR3 DNA reads TGTGCCAGCAGCTCCCTGGGGCAAACCGGGGAGCTGTTTTTT.

CDR3 region: CASSHSGGANYGYTF. The CDR3 nucleotides read TGTGCCAGCAGCCATTCGGGCGGAGCTAACTATGGCTACACCTTC. This chain uses TRBV11-2 with TRBJ1-2; no definite D call. This CDR3 has 15 amino acids. Trimming took 5 bases from V and 0 from J, leaving 13 bases between them. Germline-derived CDR1 and CDR2 are SGHAT and FQNNGV.

With regard to this clone: Within the sample, other DNA sequences also encode this same CDR3. V gene TRBV19 combines with J gene TRBJ2-7; 8 nucleotides agree with TRBD1. From germline, CDR1 is LNHDA and CDR2 SQIVND (reference sequence). Unmatched junction bases numbered 5, after V lost 3 bases and J lost 7 bases. The CDR3 covers 13 residues. The DNA of the CDR3 is TGTGCCAGTAGTATCCAGGGGGCAGGGGAGCAGTACTTC. Residues: CASSIQGAGEQYF.

The V gene is TRBV7-9, the J gene TRBJ2-7, with 8 bases that match TRBD1. The CDR3 consists of 12 residues. J gave up 7 bases and V 3 bases, and 2 bases lay outside the gene matches. Germline V CDR1 and CDR2: SEHNR, FQNEAQ (reference sequence). The CDR3 DNA is TGTGCCAGCAGCTTCGGACAGGGTGAGCAGTACTTC. Its translation: CASSFGQGEQYF.

The V gene is TRBV7-9, the J gene TRBJ2-2, with 7 bases fitting TRBD2. This CDR3 has 14 amino acids. Unmatched junction bases numbered 4, after V lost 5 bases and J lost 4 bases. Germline CDR1 and CDR2: SEHNR and FQNEAQ (reference sequence). The CDR3 reads CASSLGGGTGELFF. In DNA form, the CDR3 reads TGTGCCAGCAGCCTCGGCGGGGGCACCGGGGAGCTGTTTTTT.

The chain uses TRBV6-1 and TRBJ1-5; D is ambiguous. Trimming took off 1 base at V and 0 bases at J, with 7 bases between the two ends. This CDR3 spans 15 amino acids. Germline CDR1 is MNHNS and CDR2 is SASEGT. This CDR3 is CASSEEGGSNQPQHF. The CDR3 nucleotides are TGTGCCAGCAGTGAAGAGGGCGGTAGCAATCAGCCCCAGCATTTT.